A selection of T cell receptor beta chains follows, all from one sample in a study of blood T cell repertoires in COVID-19. The data were produced by immunoSEQ multiplex PCR, yet TCRdb's version contains in-frame clones alone and is incomplete. Seen here are 250,000 or so clones, 84% observed once, and the top ten hold 1.5%. The material sequenced was peripheral blood. These receptors all come from a woman aged 40 to 50 who had recovered from COVID-19. Each CDR3 is given with its conserved first and last residue. The order of the fields is J gene, V gene, D gene, clone size, CDR3 protein, CDR3 DNA. The D gene is left open where the match is weak. Not all rows give a size; the values are once, few, many and, for expanded clones, a class.

>TRBJ1-2|TRBV19|-|-
CASSSNRQAPGGYTF
TGTGCCAGTAGTTCAAACCGACAGGCCCCAGGCGGCTACACCTTC
>TRBJ1-3|TRBV15|-|few
CATSRDKNTIYF
TGTGCCACCAGCAGAGATAAAAACACCATATATTTT
>TRBJ2-7|TRBV10-3|-|-
CAISELLKEQYF
TGTGCCATCAGTGAGCTACTAAAGGAGCAGTACTTC
>TRBJ1-2|TRBV10-3|-|-
CAISAGENYGYTF
TGTGCCATCAGTGCTGGGGAGAACTATGGCTACACCTTC
>TRBJ2-1|TRBV5-4|TRBD2|-
CASSTRLAGGFNEQFF
TGTGCCAGCAGCACCCGACTAGCGGGGGGGTTCAATGAGCAGTTCTTC
>TRBJ1-5|TRBV19|TRBD1|-
CASSGPGQGFNQPQHF
TGTGCCAGTAGTGGCCCGGGACAGGGGTTCAATCAGCCCCAGCATTTT
>TRBJ2-1|TRBV28|TRBD2|-
CAWGTSGGSSYNEQFF
TGTGCGTGGGGGACTAGCGGGGGCAGCTCCTACAATGAGCAGTTCTTC
>TRBJ1-4|TRBV6-6|-|-
CASSYSGAALNEKLFF
TGTGCCAGCAGTTACTCTGGAGCAGCCCTTAATGAAAAACTGTTTTTT
>TRBJ1-2|TRBV11-2|-|-
CASSLDQTGYYGYTF
TGTGCCAGCAGCTTAGACCAGACAGGATACTATGGCTACACCTTC
>TRBJ1-2|TRBV5-4|-|-
CASSLWGGGTNYGYTF
TGTGCCAGCAGCTTGTGGGGCGGGGGCACAAACTATGGCTACACCTTC
>TRBJ2-1|TRBV11-3|TRBD1|-
CASSLGDRGAYNEQFF
TGTGCCAGCAGCTTAGGGGACAGGGGGGCATACAATGAGCAGTTCTTC
>TRBJ1-1|TRBV11-2|TRBD1|-
CASSALQGVTEAFF
TGTGCCAGCAGCGCACTACAGGGGGTCACTGAAGCTTTCTTT
>TRBJ1-6|TRBV5-6|TRBD1|-
CASSIGTVFSPLHF
TGTGCCAGCAGCATAGGGACAGTCTTTTCACCCCTCCACTTT
>TRBJ1-4|TRBV6-6|TRBD1|-
CASSYPGGQGGEKLFF
TGTGCCAGCAGTTACCCGGGGGGACAGGGGGGTGAAAAACTGTTTTTT
>TRBJ1-4|TRBV28|-|once
CASTSGNEKLFF
TGTGCCAGCACGTCGGGGAATGAAAAACTGTTTTTT
>TRBJ2-7|TRBV28|TRBD2|few
CASSPRWTSGGTEQYF
TGTGCCAGCAGTCCTCGATGGACTAGCGGGGGGACCGAGCAGTACTTC
>TRBJ2-5|TRBV7-6|TRBD1|once
CASSFSPDRGDTQYF
TGTGCCAGCAGCTTCAGCCCAGACAGGGGAGACACCCAGTACTTC
>TRBJ2-5|TRBV25-1|TRBD1|-
CASSERTGRKETQYF
TGTGCCAGCAGTGAGAGGACAGGGAGGAAAGAGACCCAGTACTTC
>TRBJ1-2|TRBV5-1|-|few
CASSLGASYGYTF
TGCGCCAGCAGCTTGGGGGCCAGTTATGGCTACACCTTC
>TRBJ1-2|TRBV5-5|-|-
CASSLGTANYGYTF
TGTGCCAGCAGCTTGGGCACAGCTAACTATGGCTACACCTTC
>TRBJ2-7|TRBV10-3|-|-
CAISGLRYEQYF
TGTGCCATCAGTGGACTGCGGTACGAGCAGTACTTC
>TRBJ1-2|TRBV10-3|-|-
CAISESSWGENYGYTF
TGTGCCATCAGTGAGTCCTCATGGGGGGAGAACTATGGCTACACCTTC
>TRBJ2-5|TRBV5-1|-|-
CASSLGPGETQYF
TGCGCCAGCAGCTTGGGGCCAGGGGAGACCCAGTACTTC
>TRBJ1-4|TRBV5-1|-|once
CASSVGGGGKLFF
TGCGCCAGCAGCGTCGGGGGTGGAGGAAAACTGTTTTTT
>TRBJ2-1|TRBV5-1|TRBD2|-
CASSNPSGYNEQFF
TGCGCCAGCAGCAACCCTAGCGGGTACAATGAGCAGTTCTTC
>TRBJ1-2|TRBV27|TRBD1|-
CASSGVDRGGGYTF
TGTGCCAGCAGTGGGGTCGACAGGGGTGGTGGCTACACCTTC
>TRBJ2-1|TRBV28|-|-
CASSQGGASNEQFF
TGTGCCAGCAGCCAGGGCGGGGCCTCGAATGAGCAGTTCTTC
>TRBJ1-2|TRBV24-1|TRBD1|-
CATSDLRTGGYTF
TGTGCCACCAGTGATTTGAGGACAGGGGGCTACACCTTC
>TRBJ2-7|TRBV2|-|few
CASSGLTYEQYF
TGTGCCAGCAGTGGACTAACCTACGAGCAGTACTTC
>TRBJ2-1|TRBV6-5|TRBD2|-
CASRLGLADYNEQFF
TGTGCCAGCAGATTGGGACTAGCGGACTACAATGAGCAGTTCTTC
>TRBJ1-2|TRBV12-3/TRBV12-4|TRBD1|-
CASSPQGVYGYTF
TGTGCCAGCAGTCCGCAGGGGGTCTATGGCTACACCTTC
>TRBJ1-4|TRBV27|-|-
CASSPERTGVEKLFF
TGTGCCAGCAGCCCGGAACGCACCGGGGTTGAAAAACTGTTTTTT
>TRBJ1-6|TRBV9|TRBD1|once
CASRPGQGDSPLHF
TGTGCCAGCAGACCGGGACAGGGTGATTCACCCCTCCACTTT
>TRBJ2-7|TRBV11-2|TRBD1|-
CASSSGTGGLEQYF
TGTGCCAGCAGCTCCGGGACAGGGGGCCTCGAGCAGTACTTC
>TRBJ2-7|TRBV30|-|-
CAWSTGGAYEQYF
TGTGCCTGGAGTACCGGAGGGGCCTACGAGCAGTACTTC
>TRBJ2-5|TRBV10-2|TRBD2|-
CASEEAGGRETQYF
TGCGCCAGCGAAGAAGCGGGGGGGCGGGAGACCCAGTACTTC
>TRBJ1-6|TRBV2|-|-
CASSADRGSSPLHF
TGTGCCAGCAGTGCGGACAGAGGCTCTTCACCCCTCCACTTT
>TRBJ2-7|TRBV4-1|-|few
CASSQDSVTSSYEQYF
TGCGCCAGCAGCCAGGACAGCGTGACGAGCTCCTACGAGCAGTACTTC
>TRBJ1-2|TRBV5-5|-|-
CASSLDTADGYTF
TGTGCCAGCAGCTTGGATACAGCAGATGGCTACACCTTC
>TRBJ2-6|TRBV4-1|TRBD1|-
CASSQVDRAGANVLTF
TGCGCCAGCAGCCAAGTGGACAGGGCTGGGGCCAACGTCCTGACTTTC
>TRBJ1-6|TRBV6-5|-|-
CASSFGWNSPLHF
TGTGCCAGCAGTTTCGGGTGGAATTCACCCCTCCACTTT
>TRBJ1-5|TRBV7-9|TRBD1|-
CASSLGTGDYYSNQPQHF
TGTGCCAGCAGCTTAGGGACAGGGGACTACTATAGCAATCAGCCCCAGCATTTT
>TRBJ2-6|TRBV2|-|-
CASSAAISGANVLTF
TGTGCCAGCTCTGCGGCAATCTCTGGGGCCAACGTCCTGACTTTC